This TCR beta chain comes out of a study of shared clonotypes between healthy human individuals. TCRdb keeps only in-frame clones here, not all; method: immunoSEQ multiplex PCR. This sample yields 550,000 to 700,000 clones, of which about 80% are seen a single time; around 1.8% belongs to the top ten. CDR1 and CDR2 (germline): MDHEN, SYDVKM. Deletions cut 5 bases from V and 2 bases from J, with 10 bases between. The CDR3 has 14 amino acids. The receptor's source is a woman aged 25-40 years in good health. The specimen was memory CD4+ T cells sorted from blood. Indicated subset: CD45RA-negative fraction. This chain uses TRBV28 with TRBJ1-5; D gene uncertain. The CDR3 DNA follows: TGTGCCAGCAGTAGTATGAGGGGCAATCAGCCCCAGCATTTT. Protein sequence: CASSSMRGNQPQHF.